One sample yielded the 22 T cell receptor beta chains listed below, sequenced in a study of control samples from healthy donors and cancer patients. Clones were read by immunoSEQ multiplex PCR, and TCRdb kept only the in-frame ones, dropping some. The table lists about 120,000 clones, around 86% of them singletons. The sequenced sample was blood. These receptor sequences come from a man between 35 and 55 years old in good health.

The chain recombines TRBV5-1 with TRBJ2-1; TRBD1 agrees at 7 bases. The germline V gene encodes CDR1 SGHRS and CDR2 YFSETQ. This CDR3 contains 14 residues. The trim removed 2 bases at V and 7 bases at J, leaving 6 bases unmatched. The DNA for the CDR3 is TGCGCCAGCAGCTTTCAGACAGGGAAAAATGAGCAGTTCTTC. This translates into CASSFQTGKNEQFF.

The V call is TRBV7-9, the J call TRBJ2-5; TRBD1 matches at 10 bases. The CDR3 loop spans 17 amino acids. Germline V gene data show CDR1 as SEHNR and CDR2 as FQNEAQ (reference sequence). The V segment lost 5 bases and the J segment 4 bases; nucleotides outside the gene matches: 13. The CDR3 reads CASSRILGTGVRETQYF. The DNA for the CDR3 is TGTGCCAGCAGCCGAATTTTAGGGACAGGGGTTCGAGAGACCCAGTACTTC.

The chain combines TRBV24-1 with TRBJ2-5, with 10 bases aligning to TRBD2. The trim removed 3 bases at V and 2 bases at J, leaving 2 bases unmatched. The V gene's germline CDR1 is KGHDR and CDR2 SFDVKD. The CDR3 contains 15 residues. The CDR3 DNA sequence: TGTGCCACCAGTGATCAGCGGGGGGGGCAAGAGACCCAGTACTTC. It specifies CATSDQRGGQETQYF.

The V and J genes are TRBV9 and TRBJ1-3; D is uncertain. Trimming removed 0 bases from V and 0 bases from J, with 7 bases in between. This CDR3 has 15 amino acids. Germline V CDR1 and CDR2: SGDLS, YYNGEE. The CDR3 reads CASSVGHNSGNTIYF. The CDR3 DNA reads as TGTGCCAGCAGCGTAGGGCACAACTCTGGAAACACCATATATTTT.

The chain combines TRBV3-1 (or the pseudogene TRBV3-2) with TRBJ1-2; no clear D. V was cut by 4 bases and J by 8 bases, with 17 bases left in between. The CDR3 is 14 residues long. Germline loops: CDR1 LGHDT, CDR2 YNNKEL (reference sequence). The DNA for the CDR3 is TGTGCCAGCAGCCCGCAAGAGTGGGCCGGCGGCTACACCTTC. Amino acid sequence: CASSPQEWAGGYTF.

This chain connects TRBV2 to TRBJ1-2; tentatively, D is TRBD1 (5 bases). This CDR3 is 13 amino acids long. V shed 1 base and J shed 5 bases, with 8 bases lying between them. Germline loops: CDR1 SNHLY, CDR2 FYNNEI. In DNA, the CDR3 is TGTGCCAGCAGTGAAGGGGGGAGGTATGGCTACACCTTC. Its protein product is CASSEGGRYGYTF.

The V gene is TRBV27, the J gene TRBJ2-1, with TRBD1 matching over 10 bases. The CDR3 is made up of 15 amino acids. Trimming removed 2 bases from V and 5 bases from J; junction bases left unmatched: 3. Germline V gene lookup returns CDR1 MNHEY and CDR2 SMNVEV (reference sequence). CDR3 DNA sequence: TGTGCCAGCAGTTTAGGGACAGGGGTAAACAATGAGCAGTTCTTC. It specifies CASSLGTGVNNEQFF.

The J gene is TRBJ1-1, the V gene TRBV2; 11 bases fit TRBD1. CDR1 and CDR2 from the germline V gene are SNHLY and FYNNEI. V shed 9 bases and J 4 bases; nucleotides not matched to a gene: 4. CDR3 length: 13 amino acids. The CDR3 DNA reads as TGTGCCAGTTGGACAGGGGGCGGCACTGAAGCTTTCTTT. Translating gives CASWTGGGTEAFF. The entire variable domain, with the rest obtained from reference TRBV2 and TRBJ1-1, is as follows: EPEVTQTPSHQVTQMGQEVILRCVPISNHLYFYWYRQILGQKVEFLVSFYNNEISEKSEIFDDQFSVERPDGSNFTLKIRSTKLEDSAMYFCASWTGGGTEAFFGQGTRLTVV.

The chain is built from TRBV6-5 and TRBJ1-2, with D perhaps TRBD1 (5 bases). The CDR3 loop spans 13 amino acids. Germline V gene data show CDR1 as MNHEY and CDR2 as SVGAGI. Trimming left V 7 bases short and J 2 bases short, with 11 bases between. The CDR3 region has the DNA TGTGCCAGCACCAGGAGGGGCAACTATGGCTACACCTTC. Translation gives CASTRRGNYGYTF.

The chain combines TRBV10-1 with TRBJ2-1; the D gene is possibly TRBD2 (5 bases). Deletions cut 2 bases from V and 2 bases from J, with 7 bases between. CDR3 length: 14 residues. CDR1 is WNHNN, CDR2 SYGVQD, per germline (reference sequence). In nucleotides, the CDR3 is TGCGCCAGCAGTGAGGACTATACCTACAATGAGCAGTTCTTC. It specifies CASSEDYTYNEQFF.

This chain links TRBV9 with TRBJ2-3; maybe TRBD2 (7 bases). The germline CDR1 and CDR2 sequences are SGDLS and YYNGEE. The CDR3 length is 14 residues. V lost 5 bases, J lost 5 bases, and 15 bases lay in between. The DNA of the CDR3 is TGTGCCAGCAGTCTGGGGGGGGCTGGAGATACGCAGTATTTT. This gives the protein CASSLGGAGDTQYF. Full variable domain (missing parts from reference TRBV9 and TRBJ2-3): DSGVTQTPKHLITATGQRVTLRCSPRSGDLSVYWYQQSLDQGLQFLIQYYNGEERAKGNILERFSAQQFPDLHSELNLSSLELGDSALYFCASSLGGAGDTQYFGPGTRLTVL.

The V and J genes are TRBV12-3 or TRBV12-4 and TRBJ2-3; D uncertain. The CDR3 has 12 amino acids. Trimming shortened V by 6 bases and J by 0 bases, and 4 bases separated the two germline ends. The CDR3 bases are TGTGCCAGCAGCCCTAGCACAGATACGCAGTATTTT. Translating it yields CASSPSTDTQYF.

The CDR3 region is CASSQAILLAQYF. The CDR3 DNA reads TGTGCCAGCAGCCAAGCTATTCTCCTCGCCCAGTACTTC. This chain joins TRBV3-1 (or the pseudogene TRBV3-2) and TRBJ2-7; D unresolved. Germline loops: CDR1 LGHDT, CDR2 YNNKEL (reference sequence). The V and J ends lost 1 base and 10 bases respectively, with 14 bases between them. There are 13 residues in the CDR3.

This rearrangement joins TRBV5-1 to TRBJ1-3; a weak D match, TRBD1 (6 bases). With 5 bases removed from V and 1 base from J, the gap between germline ends came to 10 bases. Germline-derived CDR1 and CDR2 are SGHRS and YFSETQ. The CDR3 covers 14 residues. This CDR3 is CASRTGLSGNTIYF. The CDR3 DNA is TGCGCCAGCAGAACAGGGTTGTCTGGAAACACCATATATTTT.

The rearrangement links TRBV2 to TRBJ1-6; D may be TRBD1 (6 bases). V was shortened by 3 bases and J by 4 bases, with 13 bases between the two germline ends. Germline loops: CDR1 SNHLY, CDR2 FYNNEI. The CDR3 has 16 amino acids. The CDR3 region is CASSDLGANYNSPLHF. The CDR3 DNA follows: TGTGCCAGCAGTGATCTGGGGGCTAATTATAATTCACCCCTCCACTTT. The variable domain in full, completed from reference TRBV2 and TRBJ1-6, reads EPEVTQTPSHQVTQMGQEVILRCVPISNHLYFYWYRQILGQKVEFLVSFYNNEISEKSEIFDDQFSVERPDGSNFTLKIRSTKLEDSAMYFCASSDLGANYNSPLHFGNGTRLTVT.

The CDR3 is CASSSPDRGFYEQYF. In nucleotides, the CDR3 is TGTGCCAGCAGCTCCCCGGACAGGGGCTTCTACGAGCAGTACTTC. The chain employs TRBV7-9 and TRBJ2-7, with 9 nucleotides matching TRBD1. CDR3 length: 15 amino acids. Germline lookup yields CDR1 SEHNR and CDR2 FQNEAQ (reference sequence). J gave up 3 bases and V 4 bases, and 7 bases lay outside the gene matches.

The rearrangement joins TRBV11-3 to TRBJ1-4, with D perhaps matching TRBD1 (5 bases). V was trimmed by 9 bases and J by 2 bases, leaving 10 bases between them. Germline V gives CDR1 SGHNT, CDR2 YENEEA. There are 13 residues in the CDR3. CDR3 nucleotides: TGTGCCAGTCAGGGACGGACTAATGAAAAACTGTTTTTT. It is translated as CASQGRTNEKLFF.

The J gene is TRBJ2-3, the V gene TRBV5-1; D is unclear. Trimming cost V 3 bases and J 2 bases, with 7 bases left between them. CDR3 length: 13 residues. The germline gives CDR1 SGHRS, CDR2 YFSETQ. The CDR3 DNA is TGCGCCAGCAGCTCGCCGAACACAGATACGCAGTATTTT. Encoded protein: CASSSPNTDTQYF.

This clone was counted once. The chain combines TRBV7-2 with TRBJ2-4, with 9 nucleotides matching TRBD2. CDR3 length: 15 amino acids. Germline V CDR1 and CDR2: SGHTA, FQGNSA. V shed 1 base, J shed 9 bases, and the junction held 7 bases outside the gene matches. The CDR3 DNA sequence: TGTGCCAGCAGCTTAGTCCCAGGCGGGGGGGCCATTCAGTACTTC. It specifies CASSLVPGGGAIQYF.

This rearrangement joins TRBV6-5 to TRBJ1-1; D is ambiguous. V lost 0 bases to trimming and J lost 1 base, with 9 bases between them. Germline CDR1 MNHEY, CDR2 SVGAGI. CDR3 length: 15 residues. In DNA form, the CDR3 reads TGTGCCAGCAGTTACTCGAGGGCCGAGAACACTGAAGCTTTCTTT. The encoded protein is CASSYSRAENTEAFF.

Of note for this clone: At the DNA level, this CDR3 is encoded by other sequences in the same sample as well. This chain joins TRBV24-1 and TRBJ2-3, with D unresolved. V was trimmed by 5 bases and J by 4 bases, leaving 9 bases between them. The length of the CDR3 is 13 residues. The germline CDR1 and CDR2 sequences are KGHDR and SFDVKD. CDR3 amino acids: CATSGLPADTQYF. The CDR3 region has the DNA TGTGCCACCAGTGGACTGCCGGCAGATACGCAGTATTTT.

The chain employs TRBV19 and TRBJ2-3; 10 nucleotides line up with TRBD2. The V gene's germline CDR1 is LNHDA and CDR2 SQIVND (reference sequence). This CDR3 comprises 16 residues. After removal of 4 bases from V and 4 bases from J, the junction contained 8 bases not matched to a gene. CDR3: CASSTRAGGAPDTQYF. CDR3 sequence (DNA): TGTGCCAGTAGTACCAGAGCGGGGGGGGCCCCAGATACGCAGTATTTT.